The clone carrying this T cell receptor (beta chain) was observed a handful of times. These data originate in a study of T-cell reconstitution after alpha-beta-depleted transplantation in children. This sample's TCRbeta library carried unique molecular identifier barcodes. TCRdb itself ran the PCR reads through MiXCR, one entry per CDR3 protein. The table includes 250,000 to 350,000 distinct CDR3 sequences, almost 10% detected once. Germline values: CDR1 MNHNS, CDR2 SASEGT. The CDR3 is 15 amino acids. V was cut by 8 bases and J by 3 bases, with 19 bases left in between. The chain uses TRBV6-1 and TRBJ1-2, with TRBD1 as a possible D gene (6 bases). The sequencing used PBMCs from the stem cell graft donor, collected from the stem cell graft. This receptor was obtained from a human donor who donated a stem cell graft to a child with SCID. CDR3 in DNA: TGTGCCAGCTTCTTTGTGGGGGCTAACGACTATGGCTACACCTTC. It specifies CASFFVGANDYGYTF.